Here is one TCR beta chain with its context. The repertoire was sequenced with immunoSEQ multiplex PCR; TCRdb's copy has only in-frame clones and lacks some. This sample has about 73,000 clones, with around nine tenths found just once. The sample originates from a study of technical replicates of blood from a few donors. This TCR was recovered from a human donor in good health. Some clones in this sample may be carry-over from other donors' samples. Input material: PBMCs.

This CDR3 is CASSDGHLYEQYF. CDR3 coding DNA: TGCGCCAGCAGCGATGGACATCTCTACGAGCAGTACTTC. The rearrangement joins TRBV10-2 to TRBJ2-7; a weak D match, TRBD1 (5 bases). Trimming left V 6 bases short and J 3 bases short, with 12 bases between. This CDR3 comprises 13 residues. Per the germline V gene, CDR1 is WSHSY and CDR2 is SAAADI.